Listed below are T cell receptor beta chains from one sample, sequenced in a study of low-dose radiotherapy and immunotherapy resistance in tumors. One entry per CDR3 protein, called by TCRdb with MiXCR from the reads. Found here are tens of thousands of distinct CDR3 sequences, 26% of them singletons; the top ten hold roughly 6.5%. Sequenced here: PBMCs, sampled before treatment. The receptor source for this set is a male donor with rectosigmoid adenocarcinoma. CDR3s include the opening cysteine and the closing phenylalanine or tryptophan. Each record gives: CDR3 length, clone size, V gene, J gene, D gene, CDR3 protein, CDR3 DNA. D genes are given only for firm matches. The size entry is marked missing in some rows and otherwise reads once, few, many or a size class.

15	many	TRBV27	TRBJ1-5	TRBD1	CASRLTGTGNQPQHF	TGTGCCAGCAGGCTGACCGGGACAGGCAATCAGCCCCAGCATTTT
15	few	TRBV28	TRBJ2-7	NA	CASSSPWQGTHEQYF	TGTGCCAGCAGTTCACCCTGGCAGGGAACCCACGAGCAGTACTTC
14	many	TRBV28	TRBJ1-6	TRBD1	CASSPGQVRSPLHF	TGTGCCAGCAGCCCGGGACAGGTCCGGTCACCCCTCCACTTT
15	medium-sized	TRBV28	TRBJ1-4	TRBD1	CASNGQGAAVEKLFF	TGTGCCAGCAACGGACAGGGGGCCGCCGTGGAAAAACTGTTTTTT
14	many	TRBV6-1	TRBJ2-7	NA	CASTTDLTGYEQYF	TGTGCCAGCACCACCGATCTCACGGGCTACGAGCAGTACTTC
18	NA	TRBV28	TRBJ2-1	TRBD2	CASRPGLAGDQFYNEQFF	TGTGCCAGCAGGCCGGGACTAGCGGGAGACCAATTCTACAATGAGCAGTTCTTC
10	many	TRBV29-1	TRBJ2-7	NA	CSVCRVEQYF	TGCAGCGTCTGCCGAGTAGAGCAGTACTTC
16	many	TRBV6-2/TRBV6-3	TRBJ2-1	TRBD2	CASSYSGAGGFHEQFF	TGTGCCAGCAGTTACTCAGGAGCGGGGGGGTTCCATGAGCAGTTCTTC
13	many	TRBV2	TRBJ2-7	TRBD1	CASRGQGAGEQYF	TGTGCCAGCAGGGGACAGGGGGCCGGCGAGCAGTACTTC
17	many	TRBV11-2	TRBJ1-6	NA	CASSFGPFPSPNSPLHF	TGTGCCAGCAGCTTTGGTCCTTTCCCCAGTCCCAATTCACCCCTCCACTTT
12	NA	TRBV5-3	TRBJ2-7	TRBD2	CASSSSGTEQYF	TGTGCCAGCAGCTCTAGCGGGACCGAGCAGTACTTC
17	many	TRBV3-1	TRBJ2-2	NA	CASSQDYGGIPAGELFF	TGTGCCAGCAGCCAAGATTACGGGGGAATTCCTGCCGGGGAGCTGTTTTTT
17	many	TRBV5-5	TRBJ2-5	NA	CASSLEGRGNSQETQYF	TGTGCCAGCAGCTTGGAAGGAAGGGGGAACTCTCAAGAGACCCAGTACTTC
15	many	TRBV3-1	TRBJ2-5	TRBD1	CASSPTYGQEETQYF	TGTGCCAGCAGCCCAACGTACGGACAGGAAGAGACCCAGTACTTC
12	many	TRBV12-3/TRBV12-4	TRBJ1-5	NA	CASRDGEQPQHF	TGTGCCAGCAGAGACGGTGAACAGCCCCAGCATTTT
15	many	TRBV2	TRBJ2-5	NA	CASSALRGEVETQYF	TGTGCCAGCAGTGCCCTCAGAGGGGAGGTGGAGACCCAGTACTTC
15	many	TRBV11-3	TRBJ2-3	TRBD2	CASSLTSGFTDTQYF	TGTGCCAGCAGCTTGACTAGCGGATTTACAGATACGCAGTATTTT
15	NA	TRBV28	TRBJ2-7	NA	CASSWGGPTSYEQYF	TGTGCCAGCAGCTGGGGGGGCCCAACCTCCTACGAGCAGTACTTC
17	many	TRBV28	TRBJ2-7	TRBD2	CASSLIGSGSLSYEQYF	TGTGCCAGCAGTTTAATTGGTAGCGGGTCCCTTTCCTACGAGCAGTACTTC
15	once	TRBV12-3/TRBV12-4	TRBJ2-3	NA	CASSLRADSTDTQYF	TGTGCCAGCAGTTTAAGGGCAGACAGCACAGATACGCAGTATTTT
14	many	TRBV5-6	TRBJ1-2	NA	CASSLAQTNYGYTF	TGTGCCAGCAGCTTGGCACAGACAAACTATGGCTACACCTTC
16	NA	TRBV2	TRBJ1-5	NA	CASSETSGRSNQPQHF	TGTGCCAGCAGTGAAACGTCAGGCAGGTCCAATCAGCCCCAGCATTTT